A single sample gave rise to the 28 T cell receptor beta chains below, sequenced in a study of response to subunit inactivated influenza vaccine. Each CDR3 protein is one row after TCRdb ran MiXCR on the RT-PCR reads. In the table there are just under 550,000 distinct CDR3 sequences, roughly 25% of which are singletons. In addition, the sample was reused for a study of T cells expressing NK-cell markers. As that study records: TCR beta cDNA was made by 5'RACE template switching with UMIs.

Material: CD4+ T cells sorted from PBMCs, obtained less than 13 days after vaccination. The receptors were gathered from a man aged 45-60 years who received an inactivated influenza vaccine.

The chain uses TRBV30 and TRBJ1-5; D possibly corresponds to TRBD1 (5 bases). V lost 3 bases and J lost 7, with 13 bases in between. The CDR3 is 13 residues long. Looked up from germline, CDR1 is GTSNPN and CDR2 is SVGIG (reference sequence). In nucleotides, the CDR3 is TGTGCCTGGAGCGAGAATAAGGGGCAGCCCCAGCATTTT. This encodes CAWSENKGQPQHF. Full variable domain (missing parts from reference TRBV30 and TRBJ1-5): SQTIHQWPATLVQPVGSPLSLECTVEGTSNPNLYWYRQAAGRGLQLLFYSVGIGQISSEVPQNLSASRPQDRQFILSSKKLLLSDSGFYLCAWSENKGQPQHFGDGTRLSIL.

The rearrangement links TRBV7-9 to TRBJ2-2, with TRBD2 matching over 7 bases. The CDR3 spans 14 residues. Germline loops: CDR1 SEHNR, CDR2 FQNEAQ (reference sequence). Trimming cost V 2 bases and J 6 bases; bases outside gene matches: 3. In DNA form, the CDR3 reads TGTGCCAGCAGCTTAAGCGGGATGGCCGGGGAGCTGTTTTTT. It codes for CASSLSGMAGELFF.

This clonotype was recorded many times. The chain recombines TRBV11-1 with TRBJ1-1; TRBD1 agrees at 8 bases. The CDR3 length is 19 residues. V trimming: 1 base; J trimming: 3 bases; junction bases outside the gene matches: 16. Germline assignment: CDR1 SGHAT and CDR2 FQDESV (reference sequence). CDR3 loop: CASSLGTGFSRLMYTEAFF. DNA of the CDR3: TGTGCCAGCAGCTTAGGGACAGGGTTTTCTCGGCTGATGTACACTGAAGCTTTCTTT.

The chain uses TRBV24-1 and TRBJ1-5, with D possibly TRBD1 on 5 matching bases. The germline V gene has CDR1 KGHDR and CDR2 SFDVKD. This CDR3 comprises 14 residues. V lost 3 bases to trimming and J lost 3 bases, with 8 bases between them. CDR3 sequence: CATSDGDPNQPQHF. The CDR3 DNA sequence: TGTGCCACCAGTGATGGGGACCCCAATCAGCCCCAGCATTTT.

This clonotype has only a few counts. The chain combines TRBV20-1 with TRBJ2-3, with TRBD1 identical over 8 bases. The CDR3 is 15 residues long. Trimming took 3 bases from V and 5 from J; bases not matched to a gene: 10. CDR1 and CDR2 (germline): DFQATT, SNEGSKA (reference sequence). CDR3 protein: CSARDRDRNVDTQYF. The CDR3 region has the DNA TGCAGTGCTAGGGACCGGGACAGGAACGTAGATACGCAGTATTTT.

The chain uses TRBV7-2 and TRBJ2-1; 10 bases are shared with TRBD1. The CDR3 has 14 residues. The ends lost 3 bases at V and 12 bases at J; junction bases unmatched: 8. Germline values: CDR1 SGHTA, CDR2 FQGNSA. CDR3 residues: CASSFLGQGSVQFF. For the CDR3, the DNA is TGTGCCAGCAGCTTCCTGGGACAGGGGAGCGTGCAGTTCTTC.

This chain connects TRBV7-8 to TRBJ2-5; D is unclear. The CDR3 contains 16 residues. Germline lookup yields CDR1 SGHVS and CDR2 FQNEAQ. Trimming removed 0 bases from V and 4 bases from J, with 15 bases in between. CDR3 sequence reads: CASSLAVYGKGETQYF. The DNA of the CDR3 is TGTGCCAGCAGCTTAGCGGTCTACGGAAAGGGAGAGACCCAGTACTTC.

The chain couples TRBV5-1 to TRBJ2-3; the match to TRBD2 covers 13 bases. Germline CDR1 and CDR2: SGHRS and YFSETQ. Trimming cost V 4 bases and J 2 bases; bases outside gene matches: 13. The length of the CDR3 is 19 residues. DNA of the CDR3: TGCGCCAGCAGCGCAGCGGGACTAGCGGGATCGAGGTCCACAGATACGCAGTATTTT. Its translation: CASSAAGLAGSRSTDTQYF. The variable domain in full, with the rest retrieved from reference TRBV5-1 and TRBJ2-3, is KAGVTQTPRYLIKTRGQQVTLSCSPISGHRSVSWYQQTPGQGLQFLFEYFSETQRNKGNFPGRFSGRQFSNSRSEMNVSTLELGDSALYLCASSAAGLAGSRSTDTQYFGPGTRLTVL.

The chain links TRBV4-2 to TRBJ2-7; TRBD2 might be the D (6 bases). V was shortened by 4 bases and J by 3 bases, with 16 bases between the two germline ends. The CDR3 consists of 15 residues. Germline assignment: CDR1 LGHNA and CDR2 YNFKEQ. The CDR3 reads CASSPVADVNYEQYF. Written as DNA, the CDR3 is TGTGCCAGCAGCCCAGTAGCGGACGTCAACTACGAGCAGTACTTC.

The CDR3 sequence: CASSPGPAREQYF. DNA of the CDR3: TGTGCCAGCAGCCCGGGCCCGGCCAGGGAGCAGTACTTC. This chain uses TRBV7-3 with TRBJ2-7, with D unresolved. Trimming stripped 5 bases from V and 7 bases from J, with 15 bases between. CDR3 length: 13 amino acids. Germline-derived CDR1 and CDR2 are SGHTA and FQGTGA.

This clonotype was seen a few times. The rearrangement joins TRBV14 to TRBJ2-7, with 9 bases aligning to TRBD2. The CDR3 covers 16 residues. Germline-derived CDR1 and CDR2 are SGHDN and FVKESK. The J segment lost 3 bases and the V segment lost 0 bases, leaving 6 bases of the junction unmatched. CDR3 in amino acids: CASSQDASGIYYEQYF. The CDR3 DNA follows: TGTGCCAGCAGCCAAGATGCTAGCGGGATATACTACGAGCAGTACTTC.

The V and J genes are TRBV28 and TRBJ2-3, with D possibly being TRBD1 (5 bases). V shed 3 bases and J shed 6 bases, with 10 bases lying between them. Per germline, CDR1 MDHEN and CDR2 SYDVKM. CDR3 size: 13 residues. The CDR3 bases are TGTGCCAGCAGTTTGGGGCGCTGGGATACGCAGTATTTT. This codes for CASSLGRWDTQYF.

This clonotype was seen only a few times. The chain links TRBV4-1 to TRBJ2-7; D may match TRBD1 or TRBD2 (5 bases each). Germline CDR1 and CDR2: MGHRA and YSYEKL. Trimming cost V 3 bases and J 2 bases, with 17 bases left between them. There are 16 residues in the CDR3. CDR3 in amino acids: CASSHPGTAPPYEQYF. In DNA form, the CDR3 reads TGCGCCAGCAGCCACCCAGGGACGGCGCCCCCCTACGAGCAGTACTTC.

The CDR3 loop is CASSQEVRASGANVLTF. Written as DNA, the CDR3 is TGTGCCAGCAGCCAAGAAGTTAGAGCCTCTGGGGCCAACGTCCTGACTTTC. This chain joins TRBV4-2 and TRBJ2-6; D gene unclear. This CDR3 spans 17 amino acids. V was trimmed by 0 bases and J by 0 bases, leaving 9 bases between them. CDR1 and CDR2 (germline): LGHNA, YNFKEQ.

This clonotype appeared a few times. The rearrangement joins TRBV2 to TRBJ2-7; either TRBD1 or TRBD2 may supply D (5 bases each). Germline V gives CDR1 SNHLY, CDR2 FYNNEI. This CDR3 has 13 residues. V shed 6 bases and J shed 3 bases, with 12 bases lying between them. Written as DNA, the CDR3 is TGTGCCAGCAGGCCGGGACCTCTCTACGAGCAGTACTTC. It specifies CASRPGPLYEQYF. Combining the CDR3 with reference TRBV2 and TRBJ2-7 gives the whole variable domain EPEVTQTPSHQVTQMGQEVILRCVPISNHLYFYWYRQILGQKVEFLVSFYNNEISEKSEIFDDQFSVERPDGSNFTLKIRSTKLEDSAMYFCASRPGPLYEQYFGPGTRLTVT.

In its sample, this clonotype was seen a few times. The rearrangement uses TRBV10-3 and TRBJ2-1; tentatively, D is TRBD1 or TRBD2 (5 bases each). V lost 6 bases and J 10 bases, leaving 16 bases between the germline ends. CDR3 size: 13 residues. Germline V gene data show CDR1 as ENHRY and CDR2 as SYGVKD. CDR3 amino acids: CAIRGPSVPEQFF. The CDR3 DNA reads TGTGCCATCAGGGGACCAAGCGTCCCAGAGCAGTTCTTC.

This clonotype was picked up many times. This chain uses TRBV7-9 with TRBJ2-2, with 9 bases that match TRBD2. Germline V lookup: CDR1 SEHNR, CDR2 FQNEAQ (reference sequence). The J segment lost 0 bases and the V segment lost 1 base, leaving 3 bases of the junction unmatched. The CDR3 is made up of 17 amino acids. The CDR3 region is CASSLGGGAANTGELFF. The DNA for the CDR3 is TGTGCCAGCAGCTTAGGCGGGGGGGCCGCGAACACCGGGGAGCTGTTTTTT.

V is TRBV6-2 or TRBV6-3 and J is TRBJ2-7; TRBD1 matches at 8 bases. The CDR3 totals 15 residues. J gave up 3 bases and V 2 bases, and 6 bases lay outside the gene matches. Germline assignment: CDR1 MNHEY and CDR2 SVGEGT. CDR3 DNA sequence: TGTGCCAGCAGTTACCTCCTCAGGGGGCGCTACGAGCAGTACTTC. The encoded protein is CASSYLLRGRYEQYF.

The CDR3 loop reads CASSLTTAYTGELFF. Written as DNA, the CDR3 is TGTGCCAGCAGTTTAACGACGGCCTACACCGGGGAGCTGTTTTTT. V is TRBV28 and J is TRBJ2-2; D not certain. In germline, CDR1 is MDHEN, CDR2 SYDVKM. The CDR3 spans 15 residues. V was shortened by 2 bases and J by 3 bases, with 10 bases between the two germline ends.

The genes are TRBV20-1 and TRBJ2-1; D is unclear. V lost 0 bases and J 5 bases, leaving 20 bases between the germline ends. The germline CDR1 and CDR2 sequences are DFQATT and SNEGSKA (reference sequence). The CDR3 spans 17 residues. The CDR3 coding sequence is TGCAGTGCTAGAGATTGGAGTTTACGGATTCTAAACAATGAGCAGTTCTTC. It codes for CSARDWSLRILNNEQFF.

The chain recombines TRBV5-1 with TRBJ2-7; D unresolved. Germline CDR1 and CDR2: SGHRS and YFSETQ. Trimming took 4 bases from V and 0 from J, leaving 8 bases between them. CDR3 length equals 13 residues. The DNA for the CDR3 is TGCGCCAGCAGCCCCCACAGCTCCTACGAGCAGTACTTC. It translates to CASSPHSSYEQYF.

This clonotype was seen only a few times. CDR3 bases: TGTGCCAGCAGCTTATACAGCCTCACTAATGAAAAACTGTTTTTT. Encoded protein: CASSLYSLTNEKLFF. The chain recombines TRBV7-2 with TRBJ1-4; no clear D. V was clipped by 2 bases and J by 2 bases, with 9 bases between them. Germline CDR1 reads SGHTA; CDR2 reads FQGNSA. This CDR3 has 15 amino acids.

V is TRBV20-1 and J is TRBJ2-1; 8 bases are a match to TRBD2. V was pared by 2 bases and J by 4 bases, with 10 bases of the junction left unmatched. This CDR3 comprises 16 residues. Germline CDR1 is DFQATT and CDR2 is SNEGSKA (reference sequence). DNA of the CDR3: TGCAGTGCTAGACAACTAGCGGCGGGGTCTTACAATGAGCAGTTCTTC. Translating gives CSARQLAAGSYNEQFF.

This chain's CDR3 is CASTTLGKREQFF. The CDR3, as DNA: TGTGCCAGCACCACCTTGGGAAAAAGGGAGCAGTTCTTC. The V call is TRBV7-9, the J call TRBJ2-1; D not resolved. This CDR3 spans 13 amino acids. From germline, CDR1 is SEHNR and CDR2 FQNEAQ (reference sequence). V lost 7 bases to trimming and J lost 10 bases, with 17 bases between them.

The chain couples TRBV20-1 to TRBJ2-2; 8 bases fit TRBD1. J lost 6 bases, V lost 5 bases, and 5 bases had no gene match. Per germline, CDR1 DFQATT and CDR2 SNEGSKA (reference sequence). This CDR3 is built from 13 residues. For the CDR3, the DNA is TGCAGTGCTCGGACAGGGAGTGCCGGGGAGCTGTTTTTT. Its translation is CSARTGSAGELFF.

This clonotype was detected a few times. The chain links TRBV20-1 to TRBJ1-1; tentatively, D is TRBD1 (6 bases). Germline V CDR1 and CDR2: DFQATT, SNEGSKA (reference sequence). The ends were cut back, 7 bases at V and 8 bases at J, with 11 bases in the middle. The CDR3 contains 10 residues. The DNA for the CDR3 is TGCAGTGGGACCGGGACAGAAGCTTTCTTT. As protein: CSGTGTEAFF.

This clonotype showed up just a few times. The V call is TRBV2, the J call TRBJ2-1, with D tentatively TRBD2 (5 bases). Germline V gene sequence: CDR1 SNHLY, CDR2 FYNNEI. Trimming cost V 4 bases and J 0 bases, with 10 bases left between them. CDR3 length: 15 residues. CDR3 loop: CASSAERSSYNEQFF. For the CDR3, the DNA is TGTGCCAGCAGTGCAGAGCGGAGCTCCTACAATGAGCAGTTCTTC.

The chain joins TRBV3-1 to TRBJ2-1; a weak D match, TRBD2 (6 bases). Germline CDR1 LGHDT, CDR2 YNNKEL (reference sequence). V was clipped by 4 bases and J by 6 bases, with 10 bases between them. There are 13 residues in the CDR3. The CDR3 region has the DNA TGTGCCAGCAGCCTGACTAGATCCAATGAGCAGTTCTTC. This translates into CASSLTRSNEQFF.